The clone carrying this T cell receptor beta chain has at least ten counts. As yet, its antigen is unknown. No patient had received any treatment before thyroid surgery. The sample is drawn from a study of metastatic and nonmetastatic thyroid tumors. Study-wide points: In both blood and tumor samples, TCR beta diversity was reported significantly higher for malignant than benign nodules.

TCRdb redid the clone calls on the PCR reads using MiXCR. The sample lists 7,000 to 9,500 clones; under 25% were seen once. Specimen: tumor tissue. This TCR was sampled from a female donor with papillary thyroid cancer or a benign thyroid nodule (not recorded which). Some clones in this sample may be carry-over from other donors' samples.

CDR3 DNA: TGTGCCACCAGTGATTACAGCTCTGGGGCCAACGTCCTGACTTTC. Translating it yields CATSDYSSGANVLTF. This chain joins TRBV24-1 and TRBJ2-6; D is ambiguous. This CDR3 spans 15 amino acids. Germline lookup yields CDR1 KGHDR and CDR2 SFDVKD. V lost 2 bases to trimming and J lost 0 bases, with 4 bases between them.